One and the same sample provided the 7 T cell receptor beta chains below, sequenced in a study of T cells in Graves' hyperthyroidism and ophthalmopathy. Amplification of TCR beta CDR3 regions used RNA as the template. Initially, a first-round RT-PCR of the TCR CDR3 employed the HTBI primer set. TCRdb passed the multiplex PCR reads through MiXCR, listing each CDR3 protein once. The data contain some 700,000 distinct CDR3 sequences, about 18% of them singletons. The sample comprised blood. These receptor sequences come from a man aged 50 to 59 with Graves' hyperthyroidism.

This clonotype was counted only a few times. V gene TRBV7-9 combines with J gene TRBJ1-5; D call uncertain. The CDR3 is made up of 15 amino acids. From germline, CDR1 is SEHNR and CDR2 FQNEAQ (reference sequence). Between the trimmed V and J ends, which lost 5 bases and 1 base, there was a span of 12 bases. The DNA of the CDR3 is TGTGCCAGCAGCCCGATTGGTGGGAGCAATCAGCCCCAGCATTTT. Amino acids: CASSPIGGSNQPQHF.

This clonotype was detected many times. CDR3 in amino acids: CASTYPGRQGAYGYTF. For the CDR3, the DNA is TGTGCCAGCACATACCCGGGGAGACAGGGGGCGTATGGCTACACCTTC. V is TRBV28 and J is TRBJ1-2; TRBD1 matches at 10 bases. Trimming at V came to 7 bases and at J to 5 bases, leaving 13 bases not matched to a gene. This CDR3 has 16 residues. Germline CDR1 and CDR2: MDHEN and SYDVKM.

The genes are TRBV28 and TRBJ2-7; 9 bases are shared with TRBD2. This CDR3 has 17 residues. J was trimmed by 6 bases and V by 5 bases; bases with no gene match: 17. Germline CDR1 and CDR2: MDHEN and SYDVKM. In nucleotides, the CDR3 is TGTGCCAGCAGTCTATCCTTATTAGCGGGAGCGCGGCGCGAGCAGTACTTC. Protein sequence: CASSLSLLAGARREQYF.

CDR3 DNA sequence: TGTGCCAGCAGCCCCCGAGGACTAGAGGTAGATACGCAGTATTTT. The encoded protein is CASSPRGLEVDTQYF. The gene calls are TRBV5-4 and TRBJ2-3; 7 bases map to TRBD2. CDR1 is SGHNT and CDR2 is YYREEE in the germline V gene (reference sequence). With 4 bases clipped from V and 5 bases from J, the junction kept 10 bases outside the gene matches. The CDR3 is made up of 15 amino acids.

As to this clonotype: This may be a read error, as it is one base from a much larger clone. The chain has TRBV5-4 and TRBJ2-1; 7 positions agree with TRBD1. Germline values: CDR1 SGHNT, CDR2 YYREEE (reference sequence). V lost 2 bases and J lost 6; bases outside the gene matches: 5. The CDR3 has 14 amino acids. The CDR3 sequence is CASSLGQDGNEQFF. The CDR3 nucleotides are TGTGCCAGCAGCTTAGGACAGGATGGCAATGAGCAGTTCTTC.

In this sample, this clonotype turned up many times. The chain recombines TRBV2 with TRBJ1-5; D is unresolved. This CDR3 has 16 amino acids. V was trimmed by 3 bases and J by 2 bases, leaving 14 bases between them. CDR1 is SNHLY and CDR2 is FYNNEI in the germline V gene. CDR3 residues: CASSDPEREGNQPQHF. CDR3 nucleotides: TGTGCCAGCAGTGATCCCGAAAGGGAAGGCAATCAGCCCCAGCATTTT. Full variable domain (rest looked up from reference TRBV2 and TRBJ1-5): EPEVTQTPSHQVTQMGQEVILRCVPISNHLYFYWYRQILGQKVEFLVSFYNNEISEKSEIFDDQFSVERPDGSNFTLKIRSTKLEDSAMYFCASSDPEREGNQPQHFGDGTRLSIL.

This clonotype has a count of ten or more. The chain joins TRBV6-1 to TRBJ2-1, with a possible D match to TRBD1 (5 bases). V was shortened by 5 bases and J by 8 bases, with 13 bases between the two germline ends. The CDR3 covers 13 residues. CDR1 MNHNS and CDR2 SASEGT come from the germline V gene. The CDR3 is CASSPYQGYEQFF. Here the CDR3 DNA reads TGTGCCAGCAGTCCGTACCAGGGCTATGAGCAGTTCTTC.